Included here is one T cell receptor beta chain sequence, with context. Its antigen remains unidentified. This sample was included in a study of radiotherapy plus CTLA-4 blockade in lung cancer. For the study at large: Around 18% of enrolled patients responded objectively, and roughly 30% had disease control. Study observations and caveats: The best predictor of response was reported to be early blood T cell clone dynamics, with interferon-beta. TCR clones originating in tumors grew in number in blood after radiotherapy plus ipilimumab.

V lost 5 bases and J lost 5, with 17 bases in between. Germline V gene lookup returns CDR1 SGHNT and CDR2 YYREEE (reference sequence). CDR3 size: 15 residues. Sequencing used immunoSEQ multiplex PCR; TCRdb keeps in-frame clones, though not all of them. The sample lists around 110,000 clones; about nine tenths were seen once. Participants had chemo-refractory metastatic non-small-cell lung cancer and were treated with focal radiation plus ipilimumab CTLA-4 blockade. This clonotype was sampled from a human donor with non-small cell lung cancer that progressed on radiotherapy plus ipilimumab. The chain is built from TRBV5-4 and TRBJ2-1, with D tentatively TRBD2 (6 bases). Sequences were derived from peripheral blood, sampled from a patient treated with radiotherapy plus ipilimumab. Here the CDR3 DNA reads TGTGCCAGCAGTCTGGAGGGCTTGTCCCACAATGAGCAGTTCTTC. This gives the protein CASSLEGLSHNEQFF.